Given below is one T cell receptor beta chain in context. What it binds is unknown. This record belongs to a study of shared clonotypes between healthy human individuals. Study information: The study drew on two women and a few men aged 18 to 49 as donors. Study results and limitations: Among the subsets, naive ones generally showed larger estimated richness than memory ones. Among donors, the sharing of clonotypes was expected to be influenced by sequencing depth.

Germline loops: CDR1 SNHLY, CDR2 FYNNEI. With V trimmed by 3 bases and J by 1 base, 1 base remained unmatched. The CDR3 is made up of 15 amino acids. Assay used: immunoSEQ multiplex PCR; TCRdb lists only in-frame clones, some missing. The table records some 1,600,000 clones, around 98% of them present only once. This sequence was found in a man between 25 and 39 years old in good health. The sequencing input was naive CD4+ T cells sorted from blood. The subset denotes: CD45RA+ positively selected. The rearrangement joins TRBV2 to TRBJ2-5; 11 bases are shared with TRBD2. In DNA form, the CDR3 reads TGTGCCAGCAGTGAGCTAGCGGGAGGCCAAGAGACCCAGTACTTC. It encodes CASSELAGGQETQYF.